The 27 T cell receptor beta chains below all came from one sample that was sequenced in a study of blood T cells in healthy people across ages. Next came a second PCR, run for about 6 to 12 cycles, which used a sample-barcoded 5' primer along with a J-beta primer mix. MiXCR, run by TCRdb on the 5' RACE reads, gives a single entry per CDR3 protein. This repertoire shows more than 900,000 distinct CDR3 sequences, about 25% found once; its top ten account for 0.65% to 0.75%. The data were also submitted as part of a second study, on T cells of mothers and their children.

Input material: blood. These receptors all come from a girl aged 2 to 9 in good health.

The chain combines TRBV29-1 with TRBJ2-3; D call uncertain. V lost 6 bases and J 3 bases, leaving 22 bases between the germline ends. The CDR3 is made up of 16 amino acids. Germline CDR1 SQVTM, CDR2 ANQGSEA. DNA of the CDR3: TGCAGCGTCGAGAGTTTAGTAGTCGAAGGAACAGATACGCAGTATTTT. Its protein product is CSVESLVVEGTDTQYF.

The chain is built from TRBV11-2 and TRBJ1-4; D gene uncertain. Germline CDR1 reads SGHAT; CDR2 reads FQNNGV. The CDR3 sequence is 11 residues long. The germline V and J ends were trimmed by 5 bases and 14 bases, with 12 bases remaining between them. Here the CDR3 reads CASSPGRGLFF. CDR3 nucleotides: TGTGCCAGCAGCCCCGGACGCGGTCTGTTTTTT.

The V gene is TRBV3-1, the J gene TRBJ2-7; 12 nucleotides line up with TRBD2. The CDR3 covers 15 residues. V was clipped by 3 bases and J by 4 bases; unmatched bases: 4. Germline V gene lookup returns CDR1 LGHDT and CDR2 YNNKEL (reference sequence). In DNA form, the CDR3 reads TGTGCCAGCAGCCACTCGACTAGCGGGGGTTACGAGCAGTACTTC. It specifies CASSHSTSGGYEQYF.

The J gene is TRBJ2-2, the V gene TRBV7-9; 10 nucleotides match TRBD2. Per the germline V gene, CDR1 is SEHNR and CDR2 is FQNEAQ (reference sequence). The CDR3 runs to 16 residues. Trimming removed 5 bases from V and 6 bases from J; junction bases left unmatched: 9. The CDR3 spells CASSHGAGGPAGELFF. CDR3 DNA sequence: TGTGCCAGCAGCCATGGAGCGGGAGGGCCAGCCGGGGAGCTGTTTTTT.

This chain joins TRBV27 and TRBJ1-2; TRBD1 is a possible D gene (6 bases). The CDR3 totals 17 residues. V was clipped by 5 bases and J by 5 bases, with 24 bases between them. Germline V gene lookup returns CDR1 MNHEY and CDR2 SMNVEV (reference sequence). This CDR3 reads CASSPFPVRGAGYGYTF. The CDR3 coding sequence is TGTGCCAGCAGTCCATTCCCCGTACGGGGGGCGGGGTATGGCTACACCTTC.

The chain uses TRBV29-1 and TRBJ2-1; TRBD2 matches 10 bases. CDR1 is SQVTM and CDR2 is ANQGSEA in the germline V gene. The ends lost 4 bases at V and 4 bases at J; junction bases unmatched: 1. The CDR3 is 13 residues long. Here the CDR3 reads CSVAAGGYNEQFF. In DNA form, the CDR3 reads TGCAGCGTTGCAGCGGGGGGGTACAATGAGCAGTTCTTC.

The chain is built from TRBV12-3 or TRBV12-4 and TRBJ2-1, with no clear D. This CDR3 spans 15 amino acids. V dropped 7 bases and J dropped 8 bases, with 21 bases sitting between them. This chain's CDR3 is CASTLSSLTSDEQFF. In nucleotides, the CDR3 is TGTGCCAGCACCCTTTCGTCTCTTACGTCGGATGAGCAGTTCTTC.

This clonotype was counted only a few times. One end of the junction does not line up with germline, which may come from a read error. V is TRBV18 and J is TRBJ1-4; unclear D gene. The length of the CDR3 is 12 residues. From germline, CDR1 is KGHSH and CDR2 LQKENI. The CDR3, as DNA: TGTGCCAGCTGTGAAGTGAGTGAAAAACTGGTTTTT. This gives the protein CASCEVSEKLVF.

The chain employs TRBV12-3 or TRBV12-4 and TRBJ1-5; D remains ambiguous. Trimming removed 6 bases from V and 0 bases from J, with 6 bases in between. The CDR3 runs to 13 residues. The CDR3 loop is CASRNGSNQPQHF. The CDR3 DNA reads TGTGCCAGCAGGAATGGTAGCAATCAGCCCCAGCATTTT.

J is TRBJ1-2 and V is TRBV7-2, with 11 bases aligning to TRBD1. Trimming at V came to 5 bases and at J to 5 bases, leaving 13 bases not matched to a gene. CDR3 length: 17 amino acids. CDR1 is SGHTA, CDR2 FQGNSA, per germline. CDR3 bases: TGTGCCAGCAGCCCTGGACAGGGGGCGCGAGGAGTATATGGCTACACCTTC. It specifies CASSPGQGARGVYGYTF. Full variable domain (missing parts from reference TRBV7-2 and TRBJ1-2): GAGVSQSPSNKVTEKGKDVELRCDPISGHTALYWYRQSLGQGLEFLIYFQGNSAPDKSGLPSDRFSAERTGGSVSTLTIQRTQQEDSAVYLCASSPGQGARGVYGYTFGSGTRLTVV.

Here the CDR3 reads CASSRQSTNEKLFF. The CDR3 nucleotides read TGTGCCAGCAGCCGACAGTCAACTAATGAAAAACTGTTTTTT. This chain joins TRBV3-1 and TRBJ1-4; the D gene is possibly TRBD1 (5 bases). This CDR3 spans 14 amino acids. The germline V gene has CDR1 LGHDT and CDR2 YNNKEL (reference sequence). Trimming took 4 bases from V and 0 from J, leaving 6 bases between them. Supplemented by reference TRBV3-1 and TRBJ1-4, the full variable domain reads DTAVSQTPKYLVTQMGNDKSIKCEQNLGHDTMYWYKQDSKKFLKIMFSYNNKELIINETVPNRFSPKSPDKAHLNLHINSLELGDSAVYFCASSRQSTNEKLFFGSGTQLSVL.

This clonotype was recorded a few times. The junction shows a germline mismatch at one end, possibly a read error. This chain joins TRBV11-2 and TRBJ1-2; the D gene is possibly TRBD1 (5 bases). The CDR3 covers 14 residues. Germline CDR1 is SGHAT and CDR2 is FQNNGV. This CDR3 is CASSFGELLQGQSF. DNA of the CDR3: TGTGCCAGCAGCTTCGGAGAACTCCTCCAGGGTCAGTCCTTC.

The chain combines TRBV3-1 with TRBJ2-5; D may match TRBD1 or TRBD2 (5 bases each). The CDR3 runs to 13 residues. Trimming took 4 bases from V and 7 from J, leaving 13 bases between them. Germline values: CDR1 LGHDT, CDR2 YNNKEL (reference sequence). CDR3 DNA: TGTGCCAGCAGCCCGACACAGGCGGGGACCCAGTACTTC. Its protein is CASSPTQAGTQYF.

The chain joins TRBV12-3 or TRBV12-4 to TRBJ1-6; 7 bases match TRBD1. CDR3 length equals 14 residues. With V trimmed by 1 base and J by 10 bases, 4 bases remained unmatched. The CDR3 loop reads CASSLGRGESPLHF. As DNA, the CDR3 is TGTGCCAGCAGTTTAGGCAGGGGGGAATCACCCCTCCACTTT.

This clonotype came up many times. The CDR3 spells CASSPNSLGLSGANVLTF. The CDR3 DNA reads TGTGCCAGCAGTCCTAATTCACTGGGACTCTCTGGGGCCAACGTCCTGACTTTC. This rearrangement joins TRBV28 to TRBJ2-6; tentative D call: TRBD2 (6 bases). The V gene's germline CDR1 is MDHEN and CDR2 SYDVKM. Trimming removed 5 bases at V and 0 bases at J, with 17 bases between. This CDR3 is 18 amino acids long.

This clonotype was seen more than once but under ten times. Relative to the germline gene, one junction end is altered; a read error may explain this. V gene TRBV7-8 combines with J gene TRBJ2-3; no reliable D call. The CDR3 covers 14 residues. Germline V gives CDR1 SGHVS, CDR2 FQNEAQ. The CDR3 DNA reads as TGTGCCAGCAGCTCCTTAAGTAGCACGGATACGCAGTATTTT. Its protein product is CASSSLSSTDTQYF.

Only a few counts were recorded for this clonotype. The chain joins TRBV7-2 to TRBJ2-5, with 10 bases that match TRBD2. There are 14 residues in the CDR3. The germline CDR1 and CDR2 sequences are SGHTA and FQGNSA. Germline trimming cut 5 bases from V and 3 bases from J; bases unmatched to any gene: 3. The CDR3 DNA is TGTGCCAGCAGCCACAGCGGGAGGGAAGAGACCCAGTACTTC. This codes for CASSHSGREETQYF.

The V call is TRBV6-1, the J call TRBJ2-7; perhaps D is TRBD1 or TRBD2 (5 bases each). Between the trimmed V and J ends, which lost 6 bases and 3 bases, there was a span of 27 bases. This CDR3 has 18 residues. From germline, CDR1 is MNHNS and CDR2 SASEGT. CDR3 loop: CASRGWVRDGELVYEQYF. CDR3 nucleotides: TGTGCCAGCAGAGGGTGGGTTAGGGACGGTGAACTAGTCTACGAGCAGTACTTC.

This CDR3 reads CASSQAQEPPYEQYF. CDR3 coding DNA: TGCGCCAGCAGCCAAGCCCAGGAGCCTCCCTACGAGCAGTACTTC. The chain recombines TRBV4-3 with TRBJ2-7; D is undetermined. CDR3 length: 15 amino acids. Germline CDR1 reads LGHNA; CDR2 reads YSLEER. The ends were cut back, 1 base at V and 2 bases at J, with 12 bases in the middle.

V and J are TRBV11-2 and TRBJ2-3; 8 nucleotides align to TRBD2. Germline V gene sequence: CDR1 SGHAT, CDR2 FQNNGV. The V segment lost 7 bases and the J segment 1 base; nucleotides outside the gene matches: 16. The CDR3 has 18 amino acids. The CDR3 DNA follows: TGTGCCAGCACCCCCAGGATAGCGGGACTACGGGGCACAGATACGCAGTATTTT. This codes for CASTPRIAGLRGTDTQYF.

This clonotype showed up many times. The chain employs TRBV5-5 and TRBJ2-2, with unresolved D. The CDR3 is 14 amino acids. Germline assignment: CDR1 SGHKS and CDR2 YYEKEE (reference sequence). The V end lost 7 bases, the J end lost 2 bases, and 12 bases lay between the germline ends. In DNA form, the CDR3 reads TGTGCCAGCGACCGGCGACCTAACACCGGGGAGCTGTTTTTT. This translates into CASDRRPNTGELFF.

This clonotype has a handful of counts. The chain has TRBV12-3 or TRBV12-4 and TRBJ2-5; D gene unclear. With the DNA end fitting TRBJ2-1 better, the J assignment may be wrong. The CDR3 sequence is 12 residues long. As DNA, the CDR3 is TGTGCCAGCAGTTTTGATTCCGTTGAGCAGTTCTTC. Its translation: CASSFDSVEQFF.

The chain recombines TRBV14 with TRBJ2-1; D is perhaps TRBD2 (5 bases). Trimming took 3 bases from V and 8 from J, leaving 17 bases between them. This CDR3 has 15 amino acids. Looked up from germline, CDR1 is SGHDN and CDR2 is FVKESK. Here the CDR3 DNA reads TGTGCCAGCAGCCAGTTGAGGGAGAACGGCTATGAGCAGTTCTTC. It specifies CASSQLRENGYEQFF. The full variable domain, rest sourced from reference TRBV14 and TRBJ2-1, is EAGVTQFPSHSVIEKGQTVTLRCDPISGHDNLYWYRRVMGKEIKFLLHFVKESKQDESGMPNNRFLAERTGGTYSTLKVQPAELEDSGVYFCASSQLRENGYEQFFGPGTRLTVL.

The chain has TRBV7-8 and TRBJ2-1; D unclear. Trimming took off 8 bases at V and 0 bases at J, with 14 bases between the two ends. CDR1 is SGHVS, CDR2 FQNEAQ, per germline. The CDR3 runs to 15 residues. The CDR3 sequence: CASRRTASSYNEQFF. In nucleotides, the CDR3 is TGTGCCAGCCGACGGACGGCAAGCTCCTACAATGAGCAGTTCTTC.

This clonotype was counted a single time. The chain couples TRBV14 to TRBJ2-5; D gene ambiguous. The last part of the DNA fits TRBJ2-1 better; the J call may be wrong. The length of the CDR3 is 11 residues. Germline CDR1 is SGHDN and CDR2 is FVKESK. The CDR3 region has the DNA TGTGCCAGCAGCGTACAGAATGAGCAGTTCTTC. It encodes CASSVQNEQFF.

The rearrangement uses TRBV6-1 and TRBJ1-1, with D perhaps TRBD1 (6 bases). This CDR3 contains 12 residues. Germline V gives CDR1 MNHNS, CDR2 SASEGT. Trimming cost V 10 bases and J 4 bases, with 13 bases left between them. The CDR3, as DNA: TGTGCCACGTCCTCAGGGGTCACTGAAGCTTTCTTT. Its translation is CATSSGVTEAFF.

This clonotype was detected ten times or more. Written as DNA, the CDR3 is TGCAGTGCTCAAAGCGGTAGAATCGAGGATACGCAGTATTTT. Encoded protein: CSAQSGRIEDTQYF. The V call is TRBV20-1, the J call TRBJ2-3; D is possibly TRBD2 (5 bases). The CDR3 sequence is 14 residues long. Germline CDR1 and CDR2: DFQATT and SNEGSKA (reference sequence). V was shortened by 5 bases and J by 6 bases, with 18 bases between the two germline ends.